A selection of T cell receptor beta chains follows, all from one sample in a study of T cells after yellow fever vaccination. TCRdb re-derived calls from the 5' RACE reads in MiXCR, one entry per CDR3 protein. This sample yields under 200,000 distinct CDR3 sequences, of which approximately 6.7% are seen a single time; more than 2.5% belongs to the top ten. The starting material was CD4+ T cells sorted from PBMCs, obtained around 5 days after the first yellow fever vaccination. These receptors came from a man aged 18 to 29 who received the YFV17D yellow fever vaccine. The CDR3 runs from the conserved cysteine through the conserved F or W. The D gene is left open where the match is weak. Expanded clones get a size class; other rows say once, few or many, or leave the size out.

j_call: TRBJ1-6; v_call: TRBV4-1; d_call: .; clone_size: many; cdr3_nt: TGCGCCAGCAGCCAAGGACAGGACATCAATTCACCCCTCCACTTT; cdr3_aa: CASSQGQDINSPLHF
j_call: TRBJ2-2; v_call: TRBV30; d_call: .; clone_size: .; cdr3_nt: TGTGCCTGGATCGGGACCGGGGAGCTGTTTTTT; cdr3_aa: CAWIGTGELFF
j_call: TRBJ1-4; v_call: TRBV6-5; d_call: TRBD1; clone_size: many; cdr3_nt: TGTGCCAGCAGTCCCGACAGGGAAACCGGAAAACTGTTTTTT; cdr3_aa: CASSPDRETGKLFF
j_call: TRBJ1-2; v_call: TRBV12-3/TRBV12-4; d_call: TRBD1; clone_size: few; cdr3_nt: TGTGCCAGCAGCACGGACAGGAACTATGGCTACACCTTC; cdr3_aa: CASSTDRNYGYTF
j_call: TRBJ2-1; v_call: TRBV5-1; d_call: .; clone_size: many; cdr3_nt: TGCGCCAGCAGGGACCTGACCGGGACTCATACCTACAATGAGCAGTTCTTC; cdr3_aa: CASRDLTGTHTYNEQFF
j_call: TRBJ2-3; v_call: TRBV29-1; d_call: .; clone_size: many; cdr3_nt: TGCAGCGTCAAGATCCGTAGCACAGATACGCAGTATTTT; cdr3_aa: CSVKIRSTDTQYF
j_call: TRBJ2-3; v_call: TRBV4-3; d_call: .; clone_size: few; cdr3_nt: TGCGCCAGCAGCCAAGATCTGGCCAGGGGGGTACCAGATACGCAGTATTTT; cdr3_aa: CASSQDLARGVPDTQYF
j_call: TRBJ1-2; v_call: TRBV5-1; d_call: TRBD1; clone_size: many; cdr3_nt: TGCGCCAGCAGCTTGCAGACAGGGCGGGACTATGGCTACACCTTC; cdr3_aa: CASSLQTGRDYGYTF
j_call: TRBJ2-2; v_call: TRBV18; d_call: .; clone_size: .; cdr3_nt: TGTGCCAGCTCACCACAAAGACTAGGGTACACCGGGGAGCTGTTTTTT; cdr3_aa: CASSPQRLGYTGELFF
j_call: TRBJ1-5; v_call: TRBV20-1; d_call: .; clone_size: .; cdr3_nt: TGCAGTGCCGCACTGAGTCCAGGGGCTCAGCCCCAGCATTTT; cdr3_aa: CSAALSPGAQPQHF
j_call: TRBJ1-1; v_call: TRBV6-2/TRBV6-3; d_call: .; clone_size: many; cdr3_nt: TGTGCCAGCATAAAAAGGGGGAACATGAACACTGAAGCTTTCTTT; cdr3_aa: CASIKRGNMNTEAFF
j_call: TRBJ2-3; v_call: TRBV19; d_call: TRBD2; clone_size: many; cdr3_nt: TGTGCCAGTAGTAGAGTCGGCGGGGGGTCAGATACGCAGTATTTT; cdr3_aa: CASSRVGGGSDTQYF
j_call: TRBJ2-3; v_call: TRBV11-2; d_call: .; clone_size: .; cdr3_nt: TGTGCCAGCAGCTTAACCGAAAATACGCAGTATTTT; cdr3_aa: CASSLTENTQYF
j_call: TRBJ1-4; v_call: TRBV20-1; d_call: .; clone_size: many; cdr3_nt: TGCAGTGCTAGAGATAGGGGCAGGGGTCAGGAAAAACTGTTTTTT; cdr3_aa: CSARDRGRGQEKLFF